The TCR beta chain under discussion was sequenced for a study of blood T cell repertoires in COVID-19. Study in general: Specimens from acute and convalescent COVID-19 originated in the United States, Italy and Spain. Sources were T cells, B-cell-depleted T cells, or PBMCs; the material itself was cDNA or gDNA.

Authors' analysis steps: It was from reference gene primer amplification that nucleated cell counts were estimated. Sequencing used immunoSEQ multiplex PCR; TCRdb keeps in-frame clones, though not all of them. The DNA gave D and trimming, while V, J and clone size come from that table. The sample consists of some 41,000 clones, roughly nine tenths of them appearing once. This TCR derives from a woman at least 80 years old with active COVID-19. Input material: peripheral blood.

The CDR3 region is CASKGTGEANTIYF. The CDR3 nucleotides are TGTGCCAGTAAGGGGACAGGGGAGGCAAACACCATATATTTT. The V gene is TRBV19, the J gene TRBJ1-3; 10 bases are shared with TRBD1. Germline-derived CDR1 and CDR2 are LNHDA and SQIVND (reference sequence). The V and J ends lost 7 bases and 6 bases, in that order; junction bases with no gene match: 6. The CDR3 is 14 residues long. Based on the CDR3 plus reference TRBV19 and TRBJ1-3, the full variable domain is DGGITQSPKYLFRKEGQNVTLSCEQNLNHDAMYWYRQDPGQGLRLIYYSQIVNDFQKGDIAEGYSVSREKKESFPLTVTSAQKNPTAFYLCASKGTGEANTIYFGEGSWLTVV.